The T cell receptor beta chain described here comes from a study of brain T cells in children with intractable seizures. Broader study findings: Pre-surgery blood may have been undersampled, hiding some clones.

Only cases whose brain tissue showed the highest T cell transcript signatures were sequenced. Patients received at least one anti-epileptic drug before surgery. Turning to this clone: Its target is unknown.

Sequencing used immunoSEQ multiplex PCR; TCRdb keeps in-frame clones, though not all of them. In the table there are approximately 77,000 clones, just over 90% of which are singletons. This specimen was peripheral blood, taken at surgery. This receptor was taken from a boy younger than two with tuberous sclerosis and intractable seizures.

The CDR3, as DNA: TGTGCCAGCAGCTGGGCAGTAACAACTAATGAAAAACTGTTTTTT. Residues: CASSWAVTTNEKLFF. The chain couples TRBV14 to TRBJ1-4; D unresolved. V was clipped by 5 bases and J by 0 bases, with 10 bases between them. Germline-derived CDR1 and CDR2 are SGHDN and FVKESK. The CDR3 sequence is 15 residues long.